A selection of T cell receptor beta chains follows, all from one sample in a study of control samples from healthy donors and cancer patients. Libraries were prepared by immunoSEQ multiplex PCR; TCRdb keeps only in-frame clonotypes and omits some of them. The data show around 71,000 clones, over 75% seen once. The sample comprised PBMCs. These receptor sequences come from a woman aged 45 to 65 with colorectal cancer. CDR3s include the opening cysteine and the closing phenylalanine or tryptophan. D genes are given only for firm matches. A clone size is listed for some rows: how often the clone was seen (once, few, many), or a class if it is expanded.

j_gene | abundance | d_gene | v_gene | CDR3nt | CDR3aa
TRBJ2-2 | - | TRBD2 | TRBV30 | TGTGCCTGGGGAGCGGGAGTGGCCACCGGGGAGCTGTTTTTT | CAWGAGVATGELFF
TRBJ2-1 | - | TRBD1 | TRBV29-1 | TGCAGCGCCGCCGTGCAGGGGGCTTACAATGAGCAGTTCTTC | CSAAVQGAYNEQFF
TRBJ1-4 | - | - | TRBV9 | TGTGCCAGCAGCCCCGGGAGGATGAGTGAAAAACTGTTTTTT | CASSPGRMSEKLFF
TRBJ1-2 | - | - | TRBV11-2 | TGTGCCAGCAGCTTAGGGGACTATGGCTACACCTTC | CASSLGDYGYTF
TRBJ2-5 | once | - | TRBV7-6 | TGTGCCAGCAGCCCCTCGGGCCATACTAGAGAGACCCAGTACTTC | CASSPSGHTRETQYF
TRBJ2-5 | - | - | TRBV19 | TGTGCCAGTAGTATGCGTCATCAAGAGACCCAGTACTTC | CASSMRHQETQYF
TRBJ2-1 | - | TRBD2 | TRBV5-1 | TGCGCCAGCAGCTTGTGGGGACTAGCCAACAATGAGCAGTTCTTC | CASSLWGLANNEQFF
TRBJ2-3 | - | TRBD2 | TRBV28 | TGTGCCAGCGGGGGTCTAGCGGGAGCCACAGATACGCAGTATTTT | CASGGLAGATDTQYF
TRBJ1-4 | few | - | TRBV5-1 | TGCGCCAGCAGCGCCGACAGCGAACCTTGGATGCTGTTTTTT | CASSADSEPWMLFF
TRBJ2-2 | medium-sized | - | TRBV24-1 | TGTGCCACCAGTGACTCGCCATCGGCAACAATGAACGGGGAGCTGTTTTTT | CATSDSPSATMNGELFF
TRBJ1-3 | - | - | TRBV19 | TGTGCCAGTAGTACCGGGGACGACCACACCTCTGGAAACACCATATATTTT | CASSTGDDHTSGNTIYF
TRBJ2-2 | - | - | TRBV9 | TGTGCCAGCAGCGTAGACAGGGCCGGGGAGCTGTTTTTT | CASSVDRAGELFF
TRBJ1-1 | once | TRBD1 | TRBV30 | TGTGCCTGGTCCGGACAGGAGAACACTGAAGCTTTCTTT | CAWSGQENTEAFF
TRBJ2-7 | - | - | TRBV11-2 | TGTGCCAGCAGCTTGGTCCACTCGAGGGGGGGCTACGAGCAGTACTTC | CASSLVHSRGGYEQYF
TRBJ1-4 | - | TRBD1 | TRBV5-1 | TGCGCCAGCAGCAGGGACAGGGAAGGTGAAAAACTGTTTTTT | CASSRDREGEKLFF
TRBJ2-7 | - | - | TRBV11-2 | TGTGCCAGCAGTTCCTCCGGGAGATACGAGCAGTACTTC | CASSSSGRYEQYF
TRBJ1-5 | - | - | TRBV2 | TGTGCCACCACTGCGTCAAACAATCAGCCCCAGCATTTT | CATTASNNQPQHF
TRBJ1-2 | - | TRBD1 | TRBV11-2 | TGTGCCAGCAGCTCCCCTCCTGGACAGGGCCGAGGCTACACCTTC | CASSSPPGQGRGYTF
TRBJ2-4 | - | TRBD1 | TRBV5-1 | TGCGCCAGCAGCGCAACAGGGGCATCAAACATTCAGTACTTC | CASSATGASNIQYF
TRBJ2-5 | - | TRBD1 | TRBV5-8 | TGTGCCAGCAGCTTGGGGGCCATGGGACAGGGGGCGCGGGAGACCCAGTACTTC | CASSLGAMGQGARETQYF
TRBJ2-5 | - | TRBD2 | TRBV29-1 | TGCAGCGTAATACCCTTGTCGGGGGGGTATGAGACCCAGTACTTC | CSVIPLSGGYETQYF
TRBJ1-6 | - | TRBD1 | TRBV5-1 | TGCGCCAGCGGATCCGGGACAGGGGTATCACCCCTCCACTTT | CASGSGTGVSPLHF
TRBJ2-3 | - | - | TRBV3-1/TRBV3-2 | TGTGCCAGCAGCCTACCCACGACAGATACGCAGTATTTT | CASSLPTTDTQYF
TRBJ1-5 | - | - | TRBV11-2 | TGTGCCAGCAGCTTGACATACAATCAGCCCCAGCATTTT | CASSLTYNQPQHF
TRBJ2-2 | - | - | TRBV7-9 | TGTGCCAGCAGCTTGAGGGATCGGACCGGGGAGCTGTTTTTT | CASSLRDRTGELFF
TRBJ2-2 | - | TRBD1 | TRBV28 | TGTGCCAGCAGTATCCGGACAGGGAACACCGGGGAGCTGTTTTTT | CASSIRTGNTGELFF
TRBJ2-7 | - | - | TRBV5-1 | TGCGCCAGCAGCTTGGTCGGGAGAGACTACGAGCAGTACTTC | CASSLVGRDYEQYF
TRBJ1-5 | - | - | TRBV28 | TGTGCCAGCATTCCTACCCGGACCCGGGACACCACAGGGCCCCAGCATTTT | CASIPTRTRDTTGPQHF
TRBJ2-2 | few | TRBD1 | TRBV6-5 | TGTGCCAGCAGTTGGCCCGGGACAGGGGGGAAAGAGCTGTTTTTT | CASSWPGTGGKELFF
TRBJ2-3 | - | TRBD2 | TRBV5-6 | TGTGCCAGCAGACTAGCGGTAAACACAGATACGCAGTATTTT | CASRLAVNTDTQYF
TRBJ1-5 | - | - | TRBV6-5 | TGTGCCAGCAGCGATCCAGGGCGCAGCAATCAGCCCCAGCATTTT | CASSDPGRSNQPQHF
TRBJ2-3 | - | - | TRBV30 | TGTGCCTGGAGTGTAGCGGTGGAAGATACGCAGTATTTT | CAWSVAVEDTQYF
TRBJ1-2 | - | - | TRBV5-1 | TGCGCCAGCAGCCCCGGGGGCAACTATGGCTACACCTTC | CASSPGGNYGYTF
TRBJ2-5 | - | TRBD2 | TRBV15 | TGTGCCACCAGCAGAGGAAATAGCGGGGCGGAAGAGACCCAGTACTTC | CATSRGNSGAEETQYF
TRBJ1-3 | - | - | TRBV12-3/TRBV12-4 | TGTGCCAGCAATCGGGTAACGGGTGCCACCATATATTTT | CASNRVTGATIYF
TRBJ2-7 | once | - | TRBV5-1 | TGCGCCAGCAGCTTGGCCAGTGCTAGGGAGCAGTACTTC | CASSLASAREQYF